The 28 T cell receptor beta chains below come from one sample, sequenced in a study of blood T cell repertoires in COVID-19 (dated by TCRdb to the early 2020s). Libraries were prepared through the immunoSEQ multiplex PCR assay. TCRdb mirrors the immuneACCESS table, restricted to in-frame sequences. Some clones are absent from its copies; in checked studies, under half trace to an unresolved V gene, and the reason for the others is unknown. The sample has around 450,000 clones on record, about nine tenths of them singletons. 0.7% of the sample rests with the top ten. Sequencing was done on a sample of PBMCs or T cells enriched from blood (not recorded which). These receptors were taken from a young woman who had recovered from COVID-19.

The chain couples TRBV24-1 to TRBJ1-2, with 7 bases lining up with TRBD1. The germline CDR1 and CDR2 sequences are KGHDR and SFDVKD. This CDR3 region has 15 residues. With V trimmed by 3 bases and J by 2 bases, 5 bases remained unmatched. This CDR3 is CATSDRQGSNYGYTF. In nucleotides, the CDR3 is TGTGCCACCAGTGATCGACAGGGCTCAAACTATGGCTACACCTTC.

The CDR3 protein is CASSVDRGYGYTF. As DNA, the CDR3 is TGTGCCAGCAGCGTCGACAGGGGCTATGGCTACACCTTC. The chain employs TRBV6-5 and TRBJ1-2, with 8 bases aligning to TRBD1. V trimming: 6 bases; J trimming: 4 bases; junction bases outside the gene matches: 4. CDR1 and CDR2 (germline): MNHEY, SVGAGI. The CDR3 has 13 residues.

The chain couples TRBV28 to TRBJ2-1, with D possibly being TRBD1 (6 bases). Germline V CDR1 and CDR2: MDHEN, SYDVKM. The CDR3 has 14 amino acids. Between the trimmed V and J ends, which lost 4 bases and 4 bases, there was a span of 11 bases. The CDR3 coding sequence is TGTGCCAGCAGTTCCGGACAGATTTACAATGAGCAGTTCTTC. It encodes CASSSGQIYNEQFF.

This clone was counted between two and nine times. The CDR3 spells CSVWTGGNYGYTF. The CDR3 DNA reads as TGCAGCGTATGGACAGGGGGAAACTATGGCTACACCTTC. V and J are TRBV29-1 and TRBJ1-2; 10 bases line up with TRBD1. CDR3 size: 13 residues. Germline V gene sequence: CDR1 SQVTM, CDR2 ANQGSEA. With 6 bases clipped from V and 2 bases from J, the junction kept 3 bases outside the gene matches. Based on the CDR3 plus reference TRBV29-1 and TRBJ1-2, the full variable domain is SAVISQKPSRDICQRGTSLTIQCQVDSQVTMMFWYRQQPGQSLTLIATANQGSEATYESGFVIDKFPISRPNLTFSTLTVSNMSPEDSSIYLCSVWTGGNYGYTFGSGTRLTVV.

The J gene is TRBJ1-1, the V gene TRBV7-9; a possible D gene is TRBD1 (6 bases). This CDR3 has 12 residues. With 3 bases removed from V and 7 bases from J, the gap between germline ends came to 9 bases. Germline V gives CDR1 SEHNR, CDR2 FQNEAQ (reference sequence). The CDR3 reads CASSFTQGEAFF. The CDR3 nucleotides read TGTGCCAGCAGCTTCACACAGGGTGAAGCTTTCTTT.

Note on this clone: This sample includes further DNA sequences coding for the same CDR3. The chain links TRBV5-1 to TRBJ2-7; TRBD1 agrees at 10 bases. V was clipped by 2 bases and J by 5 bases; unmatched bases: 4. Looked up from germline, CDR1 is SGHRS and CDR2 is YFSETQ. The CDR3 is made up of 14 amino acids. CDR3 region: CASSLRTGGDEQYF. CDR3 nucleotide sequence: TGCGCCAGCAGCTTACGGACAGGGGGTGACGAGCAGTACTTC.

The chain couples TRBV24-1 to TRBJ2-3; no firm D call. The germline V and J ends were trimmed by 2 bases and 2 bases, with 4 bases remaining between them. Germline-derived CDR1 and CDR2 are KGHDR and SFDVKD. The CDR3 loop spans 13 amino acids. For the CDR3, the DNA is TGTGCCACCAGTGATTACATCACAGATACGCAGTATTTT. This gives the protein CATSDYITDTQYF.

This chain links TRBV28 with TRBJ2-7; 11 bases match TRBD2. The CDR3 length is 15 residues. Trimming cost V 6 bases and J 2 bases; bases outside gene matches: 6. Germline V gene lookup returns CDR1 MDHEN and CDR2 SYDVKM. The CDR3 DNA follows: TGTGCCAGCAGGTCAACTAGCGGGGGCCCCTACGAGCAGTACTTC. It specifies CASRSTSGGPYEQYF.

The table lists this clone with a count of one. This chain connects TRBV28 to TRBJ1-3; tentatively, D is TRBD1 (5 bases). The CDR3 runs 15 residues. The V and J ends lost 5 bases and 0 bases respectively, with 11 bases between them. Looked up from germline, CDR1 is MDHEN and CDR2 is SYDVKM. CDR3 amino acids: CASSPTVSSGNTIYF. CDR3 bases: TGTGCCAGCAGTCCGACAGTCTCCTCTGGAAACACCATATATTTT.

V gene TRBV19 combines with J gene TRBJ2-5, with D possibly being TRBD1 (5 bases). CDR3 length: 13 residues. V lost 8 bases, J lost 5 bases, and 15 bases lay in between. The V gene's germline CDR1 is LNHDA and CDR2 SQIVND (reference sequence). The CDR3 region has the DNA TGTGCCAGTCGTCAGGGCAGGGCGGAGACCCAGTACTTC. It yields the protein CASRQGRAETQYF. The full variable domain, completed using reference TRBV19 and TRBJ2-5, is DGGITQSPKYLFRKEGQNVTLSCEQNLNHDAMYWYRQDPGQGLRLIYYSQIVNDFQKGDIAEGYSVSREKKESFPLTVTSAQKNPTAFYLCASRQGRAETQYFGPGTRLLVL.

The chain carries TRBV29-1 and TRBJ2-1, with TRBD1 matching over 9 bases. The V gene's germline CDR1 is SQVTM and CDR2 ANQGSEA. V lost 4 bases, J lost 3 bases, and 7 bases stayed unmatched. This CDR3 spans 15 amino acids. This CDR3 reads CSVVAPGQGYNEQFF. CDR3 bases: TGCAGCGTTGTCGCACCGGGACAGGGCTACAATGAGCAGTTCTTC.

The V call is TRBV5-1, the J call TRBJ2-2, with 8 positions matching TRBD1. Germline assignment: CDR1 SGHRS and CDR2 YFSETQ. Losses at the gene ends were 3 bases for V and 7 bases for J; bases not matched to a gene: 8. This CDR3 has 15 residues. This chain's CDR3 is CASSSSTGDGGELFF. The CDR3 bases are TGCGCCAGCAGCTCATCGACAGGGGACGGCGGGGAGCTGTTTTTT.

V gene TRBV21-1 combines with J gene TRBJ2-2; the table gives TRBD1 as D, unverified against the DNA. TRBV21-1 is termed a pseudogene. CDR3 length: 19 amino acids. The CDR3 bases are TGTGCCAGCAGCAAGGTGGGGGACACCAAGGGCGGAGGCACCGGGGAGCTGTTTTTT. Its translation is CASSKVGDTKGGGTGELFF.

The chain is built from TRBV7-9 and TRBJ1-2; no definite D call. CDR1 is SEHNR and CDR2 is FQNEAQ in the germline V gene (reference sequence). V gave up 5 bases and J gave up 8 bases, with 18 bases separating them. The CDR3 is 14 amino acids. The CDR3 bases are TGTGCCAGCAGCGACCCCCCCCCGGGAGGGGGCTACACCTTC. It codes for CASSDPPPGGGYTF.

The rearrangement links TRBV6-5 to TRBJ1-3, with D tentatively TRBD1 (5 bases). Germline lookup yields CDR1 MNHEY and CDR2 SVGAGI. The V gene lost 8 bases and the J gene lost 0 bases, with 8 bases spanning the gap. The CDR3 spans 13 residues. Here the CDR3 reads CASATGSGNTIYF. CDR3 bases: TGTGCCAGCGCCACAGGCTCTGGAAACACCATATATTTT.

In this sample, this clone turned up once. V and J are TRBV4-2 and TRBJ1-1, with D possibly TRBD1 on 6 matching bases. The V gene lost 1 base and the J gene lost 4 bases, with 13 bases spanning the gap. The germline gives CDR1 LGHNA, CDR2 YNFKEQ. CDR3 length: 15 amino acids. The CDR3 bases are TGTGCCAGCAGCCAAGGGCCGGGGGGGCTCACTGAAGCTTTCTTT. Protein product: CASSQGPGGLTEAFF.

The chain joins TRBV11-2 to TRBJ2-7, with D tentatively TRBD1 (5 bases). Trimming stripped 0 bases from V and 12 bases from J, with 18 bases between. CDR3 size: 14 residues. The germline V gene encodes CDR1 SGHAT and CDR2 FQNNGV. CDR3 sequence: CASSLDRGQGRLYF. CDR3 DNA sequence: TGTGCCAGCAGCTTAGATCGAGGCCAGGGTAGGTTGTACTTC.

Details on this clone: The sample carries other DNA sequences with the same CDR3. The chain has TRBV9 and TRBJ2-3, with a possible D match to TRBD2 (6 bases). The CDR3 runs to 15 residues. The germline gives CDR1 SGDLS, CDR2 YYNGEE. With 0 bases removed from V and 1 base from J, the gap between germline ends came to 9 bases. In nucleotides, the CDR3 is TGTGCCAGCAGCGTAGTGGGCGGGGGCACAGATACGCAGTATTTT. As protein: CASSVVGGGTDTQYF.

This chain uses TRBV5-4 with TRBJ2-7, with D perhaps TRBD1 (5 bases). The CDR3 length is 14 residues. Germline V gene sequence: CDR1 SGHNT, CDR2 YYREEE (reference sequence). Between the trimmed V and J ends, which lost 0 bases and 3 bases, there was a span of 10 bases. Here the CDR3 reads CASSLGGSNYEQYF. CDR3 DNA sequence: TGTGCCAGCAGCTTGGGGGGCTCGAACTACGAGCAGTACTTC.

The genes are TRBV12-3 or TRBV12-4 and TRBJ1-1; D uncertain. Trimming shortened V by 1 base and J by 5 bases, and 5 bases separated the two germline ends. This CDR3 is built from 12 residues. CDR3 in DNA: TGTGCCAGCAGTTTAGAACTTACTGAAGCTTTCTTT. It yields the protein CASSLELTEAFF.

J is TRBJ1-5 and V is TRBV30; 8 bases are a match to TRBD1. The V and J ends lost 3 bases and 7 bases, in that order; junction bases with no gene match: 17. Per germline, CDR1 GTSNPN and CDR2 SVGIG (reference sequence). CDR3 length equals 17 residues. The CDR3 sequence is CAWSGSIGTGYIQPQHF. In DNA, the CDR3 is TGTGCCTGGAGCGGTTCGATCGGGACAGGTTATATCCAGCCCCAGCATTTT.

V gene TRBV11-2 combines with J gene TRBJ2-2; 14 bases line up with TRBD2. V was clipped by 6 bases and J by 7 bases; unmatched bases: 7. Germline V lookup: CDR1 SGHAT, CDR2 FQNNGV. The CDR3 loop spans 16 amino acids. CDR3 sequence (DNA): TGTGCCAGCAGACGACTAGCGGGGGGGCCTGGCGGGGAGCTGTTTTTT. This gives the protein CASRRLAGGPGGELFF.

The table lists this clone with a few counts. The chain is built from TRBV9 and TRBJ1-2; D uncertain. CDR1 is SGDLS and CDR2 is YYNGEE in the germline V gene. This CDR3 region has 12 residues. Trimming pared 2 bases from V and 8 bases from J, leaving 10 bases between. The CDR3 sequence: CASSVEGLGYTF. CDR3 coding DNA: TGTGCCAGCAGCGTGGAGGGTCTGGGCTACACCTTC.

The V and J genes are TRBV4-1 and TRBJ2-3; 8 bases line up with TRBD2. Germline V gives CDR1 MGHRA, CDR2 YSYEKL. With V trimmed by 5 bases and J by 5 bases, 9 bases remained unmatched. The CDR3 runs 15 residues. The CDR3 spells CASSKGLAGRDTQYF. As DNA, the CDR3 is TGCGCCAGCAGCAAAGGACTAGCCGGGAGAGATACGCAGTATTTT.

This chain links TRBV6-5 with TRBJ1-1; TRBD1 matches 9 bases. CDR1 and CDR2 from the germline V gene are MNHEY and SVGAGI. The CDR3 loop spans 15 amino acids. Losses at the gene ends were 6 bases for V and 3 bases for J; bases not matched to a gene: 8. DNA of the CDR3: TGTGCCAGCAGCCCAGGTCGGACAGGGGACACTGAAGCTTTCTTT. As protein: CASSPGRTGDTEAFF.

V usage is TRBV11-2 and J usage is TRBJ2-7, with 7 nucleotides matching TRBD2. Germline-derived CDR1 and CDR2 are SGHAT and FQNNGV. The CDR3 extends over 15 amino acids. V lost 5 bases to trimming and J lost 1 base; unmatched junction nucleotides: 8. Written as DNA, the CDR3 is TGTGCCAGCAGCGTTGGCCTAGCGGATTCCTACGAGCAGTACTTC. Encoded protein: CASSVGLADSYEQYF.

The chain combines TRBV7-6 with TRBJ1-4; 8 bases are a match to TRBD1. V lost 5 bases, J lost 5 bases, and 10 bases stayed unmatched. This CDR3 comprises 16 residues. CDR1 is SGHVS, CDR2 FNYEAQ, per germline. CDR3 coding DNA: TGTGCCAGCAGCCCATTTGGACAGGGTGGGAATGAAAAACTGTTTTTT. Protein sequence: CASSPFGQGGNEKLFF.

The chain joins TRBV3-1 (or the pseudogene TRBV3-2) to TRBJ2-5; D is perhaps TRBD2 (6 bases). The V gene's germline CDR1 is LGHDT and CDR2 YNNKEL (reference sequence). The CDR3 is made up of 14 amino acids. V gave up 0 bases and J gave up 4 bases, with 9 bases separating them. CDR3 residues: CASSQDGTAETQYF. The CDR3 nucleotides are TGTGCCAGCAGCCAAGATGGGACTGCAGAGACCCAGTACTTC.